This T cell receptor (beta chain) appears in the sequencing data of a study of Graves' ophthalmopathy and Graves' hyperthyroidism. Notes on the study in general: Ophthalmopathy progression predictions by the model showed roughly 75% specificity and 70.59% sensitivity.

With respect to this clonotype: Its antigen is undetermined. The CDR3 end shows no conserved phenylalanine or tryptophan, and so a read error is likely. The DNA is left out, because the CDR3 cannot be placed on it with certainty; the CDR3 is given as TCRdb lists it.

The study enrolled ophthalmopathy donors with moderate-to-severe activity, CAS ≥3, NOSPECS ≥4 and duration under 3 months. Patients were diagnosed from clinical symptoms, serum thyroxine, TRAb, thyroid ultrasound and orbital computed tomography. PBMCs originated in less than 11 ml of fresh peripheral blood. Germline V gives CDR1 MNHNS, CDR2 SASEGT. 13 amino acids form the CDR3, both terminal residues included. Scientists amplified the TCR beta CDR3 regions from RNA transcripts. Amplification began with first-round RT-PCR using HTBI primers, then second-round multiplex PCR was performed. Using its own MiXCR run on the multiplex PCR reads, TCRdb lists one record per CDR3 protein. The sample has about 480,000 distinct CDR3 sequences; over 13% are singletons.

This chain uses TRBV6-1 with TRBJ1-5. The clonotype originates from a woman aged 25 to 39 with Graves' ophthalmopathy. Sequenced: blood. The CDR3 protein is CASTSAGFQPQQL.